Here is one T cell receptor beta chain with its context. Its binding antigen is unknown. No much larger clone exists at a distance of one base, and base qualities are not known. Other DNA sequences in the sample encode the same CDR3. CD8 naive samples were CD45RO-negative cells positively selected for CCR7, giving a CD45RA+CCR7+ population that excluded TemRA cells. The donors were healthy, HIV-negative adults with no recently reported acute infections or vaccinations. Every donor was a Caucasian adult residing in Nashville, Tennessee, USA. Blood was obtained by leukapheresis, after which PBMCs were separated by Ficoll-Histopaque density gradient centrifugation and cryopreserved in liquid nitrogen vapor phase. Purity and quantity of every magnetically sorted T cell population were checked by analytical flow cytometry. From each sorted fraction, genomic DNA was isolated and quantified by UV absorbance on a Nanodrop 2000c.

The data belong to a study of shared clonotypes between healthy human individuals (dated by TCRdb to the early 2020s). General notes on the study: The cohort included three men and a couple of women between 18 and 49 years of age. For each donor, three plates each were used for CD4 naive and CD4 memory, two plates were used for CD8 naive, and one plate was used for CD8 memory. To estimate repertoire size and how much clonotype sharing occurs between individuals, the study deeply sequenced the blood TCR repertoires of several healthy adults. Different laboratories and diverse techniques were used to prepare libraries and sequence TCR repertoires, to increase sequencing depth and limit assay-specific biases. Per donor, leukapheresis produced somewhere between about 0.94 and 9 billion PBMCs.

Using the deep immunoSEQ assay, TCR CDR3 regions were amplified from genomic DNA by multiplex PCR. Extracted genomic DNA from each cell subset was distributed evenly across all wells of several immunoSEQ 96-well plates, and each plate was treated as a replicate. For sorted subsets, each replicate PCR was loaded with roughly 190 ng genomic DNA, equivalent to 30,000 or so T cell genomes. Purified libraries were quantified with a Qubit 3.0 fluorometer, sized on a Bioanalyzer 2100, and re-quantified with the KAPA Library Quantification kit. Every immunoSEQ 96-well plate was sequenced on a dedicated single-read 150-cycle Illumina NextSeq 550 flow cell. Per the source publication's procedure: Because the immunoSEQ output included only junctional sequences and no quality scores, the filtering could not be the same as the filtering used for full-length reads. To assign V/J genes and CDR3, sequences were annotated using PyIR, a Python wrapper for IgBLAST v1.9, with IMGT germline references. Reads were filtered out if the reads had weak V/J assignments (E-value above 1e-6), no CDR3, stop codons, out-of-frame junctions, or ambiguous translated residues. A V3J clonotype was defined by an identical inferred V gene, J gene, and CDR3 amino acid sequence. To compute the percentage overlap between repertoires, the number of shared unique clonotypes was divided by the size of the smaller repertoire. Three approaches were used to assess repertoire richness: RTK rarefaction, the Chao1 estimator, and Recon v2.1 estimates of unobserved clonotypes. Generation probabilities were computed with OLGA for all TCRbeta clonotypes obtained by the gDNA method from a handful of donors. Here the immuneACCESS table is served through TCRdb, limited to in-frame sequences with V and J called. Missing clones are a known gap in these copies; in checked studies unresolved V genes cover under half, and the rest lacks a known reason. The V and J calls and the clone size are those of that table, but D and trimming were determined from the DNA. Across this sample there are approximately 600,000 clones, with around 96% seen only once. The ten largest clones take up about 0.11% of the sample.

The study at large found these results: Even with the large sequencing depth, rarefaction of the sorted-subset datasets indicated that sequencing was incomplete. Only blood was sampled, and tissue TCR repertoires likely differ from those in blood. Pairwise subsampling indicated that sequencing depth was expected to affect the degree of clonotype sharing among donors. Clonotypes shared by all four sorted-subset donors showed higher generation probabilities than non-shared clonotypes. Naive subsets generally had larger estimated clonotype richness than memory subsets. Because the study included only a small number of donors, the genetic and exposure-history diversity represented was limited. Roughly 5% of naive CD4, 3.5% of naive CD8, about 2.1% of memory CD4, and less than 0.45% of memory CD8 clonotypes were shared across a few donors.

From the cysteine through the phenylalanine, the CDR3 covers 14 amino acids. This entry keeps only the CDR3 DNA: 42 bases, framed from base 1. V is cut back by 4 bases and J by 7 bases, with 6 bases in the junction unmatched. For CDR1 and CDR2, the germline V gene (reference sequence) lists SGHNT and YYREEE. Material for sequencing was naive CD8+ T cells sorted from blood. What the cell subset or site label conveys for this sample: CD45RA+CCR7+. The TCR sequence derives from a woman in her thirties in good health. The chain couples TRBV5-4 to TRBJ2-7, with TRBD1 identical over 12 junction bases. The DNA sequence is TGTGCCAGCAGCCCGGGACAGGGGGCTTGGGAGCAGTACTTC. Protein translation: CASSPGQGAWEQYF.